These 27 T cell receptor beta chains originate from one sample sequenced in a study of blood T cells in healthy people across ages. With a J-beta primer mix and a sample-barcoded 5' primer, a second PCR ran about 6 to 11 cycles. TCRdb re-analysed the 5' RACE reads in MiXCR, keeping a single row per CDR3 protein. The data show around 670,000 distinct CDR3 sequences, approximately 30% seen once. The sequencing input was blood. The receptors come from a woman over 75 in good health.

This clonotype was recorded a few times. The chain carries TRBV4-2 and TRBJ1-5, with unresolved D. The CDR3 covers 15 residues. The germline gives CDR1 LGHNA, CDR2 YNFKEQ. V dropped 0 bases and J dropped 5 bases, with 11 bases sitting between them. CDR3 sequence: CASSQEVGEDQPQHF. In DNA, the CDR3 is TGTGCCAGCAGCCAAGAGGTGGGAGAGGATCAGCCCCAGCATTTT.

The chain employs TRBV4-1 and TRBJ1-4, with a tentative D call TRBD1 (6 bases). CDR1 MGHRA and CDR2 YSYEKL come from the germline V gene. The CDR3 contains 16 residues. V lost 4 bases, J lost 6 bases, and 18 bases lay in between. CDR3 sequence reads: CASSPIAFGGDEKLFF. The CDR3 coding sequence is TGCGCCAGCAGCCCGATTGCCTTCGGGGGCGATGAAAAACTGTTTTTT.

As for this clonotype: One end of the junction does not line up with germline, which may come from a read error. V gene TRBV6-6 combines with J gene TRBJ1-5, with D possibly matching TRBD1 (5 bases). The length of the CDR3 is 14 residues. Germline CDR1 is MNHNY and CDR2 is SVGAGI (reference sequence). The CDR3 DNA reads as TGTACCAGCAGTTCCCTTGAGGGGCATCAGCCCCAGCATTTT. This codes for CTSSSLEGHQPQHF.

In regard to this clonotype: A much larger clonotype is one base distant, so this may be a read error. The rearrangement uses TRBV7-3 and TRBJ2-6; TRBD2 matches 9 bases. CDR3 length: 17 residues. The trim removed 5 bases at V and 0 bases at J, leaving 5 bases unmatched. CDR1 and CDR2 (germline): SGHTA, FQGTGA. The CDR3 reads CASSPGLAGSGANVLTF. The CDR3 DNA follows: TGTGCCAGCAGCCCGGGACTAGCTGGCTCTGGGGCCAACGTCCTGACTTTC.

This clonotype was picked up many times. The rearrangement joins TRBV4-3 to TRBJ1-2; no firm D call. The CDR3 has 15 residues. Germline V gene sequence: CDR1 LGHNA, CDR2 YSLEER. The V and J ends lost 5 bases and 7 bases respectively, with 20 bases between them. CDR3 sequence reads: CASSAGRQGNPGYTF. CDR3 coding DNA: TGCGCCAGCAGCGCAGGCAGGCAAGGGAACCCTGGCTACACCTTC.

The V call is TRBV5-1, the J call TRBJ2-2; TRBD2 is a possible D gene (6 bases). The CDR3 covers 15 residues. Between the trimmed V and J ends, which lost 4 bases and 5 bases, there was a span of 15 bases. Germline V gene data show CDR1 as SGHRS and CDR2 as YFSETQ. CDR3 amino acids: CASSPVGGVTGELFF. CDR3 bases: TGCGCCAGCAGCCCCGTCGGCGGGGTAACCGGGGAGCTGTTTTTT.

This chain links TRBV20-1 with TRBJ1-5; TRBD1 aligns across 11 bases. After removal of 0 bases from V and 6 bases from J, the junction contained 7 bases not matched to a gene. In germline, CDR1 is DFQATT, CDR2 SNEGSKA (reference sequence). The CDR3 has 16 residues. For the CDR3, the DNA is TGCAGTGCTAGAGAAGGACAGGGGGCGTTTGGTCAGCCCCAGCATTTT. Amino acid sequence: CSAREGQGAFGQPQHF.

Worth noting for this clonotype: A much larger clone lies a single base off, so this may be a read error. The V and J genes are TRBV5-5 and TRBJ2-4, with D maybe TRBD2 (6 bases). Gene TRBJ2-5 matches the end of the DNA better, so the J call may be wrong. CDR3 length: 15 amino acids. Germline V gives CDR1 SGHKS, CDR2 YYEKEE (reference sequence). CDR3 protein: CASSSEAGRGETQYF. CDR3 coding DNA: TGTGCCAGCAGCTCGGAGGCAGGGCGGGGAGAGACCCAGTACTTC.

The J gene is TRBJ1-2, the V gene TRBV3-1; D unclear. CDR3 length: 14 residues. Germline V gene data show CDR1 as LGHDT and CDR2 as YNNKEL (reference sequence). V dropped 4 bases and J dropped 8 bases, with 17 bases sitting between them. The CDR3 DNA reads TGTGCCAGCAGCCCTAGAAATCCCGCCGCGGGCTACACCTTC. It yields the protein CASSPRNPAAGYTF.

In regard to this clonotype: One end of the junction fails to match germline, which may point to a read error. The chain uses TRBV6-5 and TRBJ2-7, with 7 bases fitting TRBD2. The CDR3 has 17 amino acids. Germline V gives CDR1 MNHEY, CDR2 SVGAGI. The CDR3 bases are TGTGCCGGCAGTTACTCGATGGCGGGGGACTCCTCTTACGAGCAGTACTTC. Translating it yields CAGSYSMAGDSSYEQYF.

Note on this clonotype: A much bigger clone sits one base away, suggesting this may be a read error. The chain couples TRBV27 to TRBJ2-1; D ambiguous. The CDR3 runs 13 residues. Germline V gene lookup returns CDR1 MNHEY and CDR2 SMNVEV (reference sequence). V was shortened by 0 bases and J by 8 bases, with 8 bases between the two germline ends. In DNA, the CDR3 is TGTGCCAGCAGTTTATCCCTTGGGGATGAGCAGTTCTTC. Translation: CASSLSLGDEQFF.

The chain combines TRBV29-1 with TRBJ1-2; TRBD1 agrees at 11 bases. Germline V gene lookup returns CDR1 SQVTM and CDR2 ANQGSEA. After removal of 1 base from V and 7 bases from J, the junction contained 8 bases not matched to a gene. This CDR3 is 15 amino acids long. The CDR3 DNA is TGCAGCGTTGAAGCCCCCGGGACAGGGGGGGGTGGCTACACCTTC. Protein: CSVEAPGTGGGGYTF.

The gene calls are TRBV7-6 and TRBJ1-5; the D is unclear. The germline V gene encodes CDR1 SGHVS and CDR2 FNYEAQ. The CDR3 is 16 amino acids. With 0 bases removed from V and 0 bases from J, the gap between germline ends came to 9 bases. This CDR3 is CASSLAGLHSNQPQHF. CDR3 nucleotide sequence: TGTGCCAGCAGCTTAGCAGGGCTCCATAGCAATCAGCCCCAGCATTTT.

This clonotype is categorized as medium-sized (0.01 to 0.1%). The chain uses TRBV7-9 and TRBJ2-3; weak D call: TRBD2 (5 bases). Germline assignment: CDR1 SEHNR and CDR2 FQNEAQ (reference sequence). Trimming removed 5 bases at V and 3 bases at J, with 15 bases between. The CDR3 covers 15 residues. CDR3 in amino acids: CASSAPPSGTDTQYF. The DNA for the CDR3 is TGTGCCAGCAGCGCTCCCCCTTCGGGGACAGATACGCAGTATTTT.

The V call is TRBV7-6, the J call TRBJ2-5; 9 nucleotides match TRBD1. This CDR3 comprises 13 residues. V was pared by 5 bases and J by 11 bases, with 9 bases of the junction left unmatched. CDR1 SGHVS and CDR2 FNYEAQ come from the germline V gene. The CDR3 bases are TGTGCCAGCAGCACAGGGGGCCCCAATGAGCAGTACTTC. Residues: CASSTGGPNEQYF. Variable domain in full (rest from reference TRBV7-6 and TRBJ2-5): GAGVSQSPRYKVTKRGQDVALRCDPISGHVSLYWYRQALGQGPEFLTYFNYEAQQDKSGLPNDRFSAERPEGSISTLTIQRTEQRDSAMYRCASSTGGPNEQYFGPGTRLLVL.

This clonotype was detected ten times or more. V gene TRBV20-1 combines with J gene TRBJ1-5, with no clear D. Germline V lookup: CDR1 DFQATT, CDR2 SNEGSKA (reference sequence). The CDR3 runs 15 residues. V shed 1 base and J shed 0 bases, with 10 bases lying between them. CDR3 in amino acids: CSARVSGYSNQPQHF. CDR3 DNA sequence: TGCAGTGCTAGAGTTTCGGGGTATAGCAATCAGCCCCAGCATTTT.

There are a few counts of this clonotype. For the CDR3, the DNA is TGTGCCAGCAGGGGAGGACTCTATAATTCACCCCTCCACTTT. Translation gives CASRGGLYNSPLHF. This rearrangement joins TRBV28 to TRBJ1-6; D ambiguous. The CDR3 consists of 14 residues. Looked up from germline, CDR1 is MDHEN and CDR2 is SYDVKM. V shed 6 bases and J shed 3 bases, with 9 bases lying between them.

This clonotype appeared a few times. This sequence joins TRBV29-1 and TRBJ2-2; TRBD1 aligns across 10 bases. The CDR3 totals 14 residues. Germline trimming cut 7 bases from V and 4 bases from J; bases unmatched to any gene: 6. In germline, CDR1 is SQVTM, CDR2 ANQGSEA. The CDR3 nucleotides read TGCAGCGGTGCCGGGACAGGGGCCACCGGGGAGCTGTTTTTT. It translates to CSGAGTGATGELFF.

The V gene is TRBV2, the J gene TRBJ1-3, with TRBD1 as a possible D gene (6 bases). Trimming removed 6 bases at V and 4 bases at J, with 16 bases between. CDR1 is SNHLY and CDR2 is FYNNEI in the germline V gene. The CDR3 is 15 amino acids. This CDR3 is CASSDRSGRGNTIYF. In nucleotides, the CDR3 is TGTGCCAGCAGCGACAGGAGTGGTAGAGGAAACACCATATATTTT.

This clonotype turned up a few times. The gene calls are TRBV5-1 and TRBJ2-5; TRBD1 or TRBD2 may be the D gene (5 bases each). This CDR3 contains 15 residues. Germline V CDR1 and CDR2: SGHRS, YFSETQ. The V end was cut by 1 base, the J end by 2 bases, with 12 bases between. For the CDR3, the DNA is TGCGCCAGCAGCTTGTTCGGGGACCGTCAAGAGACCCAGTACTTC. Translation gives CASSLFGDRQETQYF.

The J gene is TRBJ2-3, the V gene TRBV11-2; tentative D call: TRBD2 (5 bases). V lost 4 bases and J lost 3, with 23 bases in between. Germline V gene data show CDR1 as SGHAT and CDR2 as FQNNGV. The CDR3 has 18 amino acids. DNA for the CDR3: TGTGCCAGCAGCTCAGAGGGTGGGGTTTGGGCGTTTACAGATACGCAGTATTTT. Translating gives CASSSEGGVWAFTDTQYF.

Remarks on this clonotype: One end of the junction fails to match germline, which may point to a read error. The chain recombines TRBV12-3 or TRBV12-4 with TRBJ2-3; TRBD1 matches 8 bases. This CDR3 contains 14 residues. The chain's CDR3 is CASSLQGVGDAQYF. CDR3 sequence (DNA): TGCGCCAGCAGTTTACAGGGGGTGGGAGATGCGCAGTATTTT.

This clonotype was seen only a few times. A much more abundant neighbour one base away suggests this may be a read error. The chain couples TRBV7-3 to TRBJ2-7; 8 bases align to TRBD1. The germline V gene encodes CDR1 SGHTA and CDR2 FQGTGA. The CDR3 is 15 amino acids. V dropped 2 bases and J dropped 7; count of bases not matched to a gene: 10. CDR3 protein: CASSLAGTGYNEQYF. The CDR3 nucleotides read TGTGCCAGCAGCTTAGCCGGGACAGGTTACAATGAGCAGTACTTC.

A word on this clonotype: Without the conserved terminal phenylalanine or tryptophan, this CDR3 likely stems from a read error. The V call is TRBV28, the J call TRBJ2-3; D is perhaps TRBD2 (6 bases). The germline gives CDR1 MDHEN, CDR2 SYDVKM. The CDR3 sequence is 12 residues long. In nucleotides, the CDR3 is TGTGCTACCGGGGGTCAGCGAGATACGCAGTATTTA. This sequence encodes CATGGQRDTQYL.

The CDR3 protein is CASSEGLFTDTQYF. The CDR3 DNA reads as TGTGCCAGCAGTGAAGGACTATTCACAGATACGCAGTATTTT. The chain links TRBV6-5 to TRBJ2-3, with D possibly TRBD2 on 6 matching bases. CDR1 and CDR2 from the germline V gene are MNHEY and SVGAGI. Trimming removed 5 bases at V and 2 bases at J, with 11 bases between. The CDR3 extends over 14 amino acids.

In regard to this clonotype: A much larger clone lies one base from this, so it may be a read error. The V call is TRBV7-2, the J call TRBJ2-4; a weak D match, TRBD1 (5 bases). The J call is uncertain, as TRBJ2-7 better fits the DNA end. This CDR3 is 13 amino acids long. Germline loops: CDR1 SGHTA, CDR2 FQGNSA. Here the CDR3 DNA reads TGTGCCAGCGGCTTAGTGACAGAGTACGAGCAGTACTTC. Amino acids: CASGLVTEYEQYF.

Points on this clonotype: At one boundary the junction diverges from the germline segment, which might be a read error. The chain joins TRBV6-4 to TRBJ2-1, with D perhaps matching TRBD1 or TRBD2 (5 bases each). This CDR3 has 14 residues. The germline V gene encodes CDR1 MRHNA and CDR2 SNTAGT. Written as DNA, the CDR3 is TGTGCCAGCAGTAGGGGAGACTCCTACAATGTGCAGTTCTTC. Protein product: CASSRGDSYNVQFF.